Following are 23 T cell receptor beta chains from one sample sequenced in a study of T cells in placental villitis. Sequencing used immunoSEQ v4. TCRdb keeps only in-frame clones here, not all; method: immunoSEQ multiplex PCR. Of 500 or so clones listed, approximately 98.5% were seen once; the top ten hold about 3.1%. Sequenced input: placental tissue containing maternal and fetal cells. The receptors originated from a human donor in good health; the placental T cells may come from both mother and fetus.

As for this clone: At one boundary the junction diverges from the germline segment, which might be a read error. The chain recombines TRBV9 with TRBJ2-2, with 8 bases matching TRBD2. Per germline, CDR1 SGDLS and CDR2 YYNGEE. CDR3 length: 17 residues. The CDR3 sequence is CASSVAVLAGFTRELFF. The DNA of the CDR3 is TGTGCCAGCAGCGTAGCCGTCTTAGCGGGGTTCACCAGGGAGCTGTTTTTT.

V gene TRBV13 combines with J gene TRBJ1-6; 8 bases fit TRBD1. CDR3 length equals 14 residues. Trimming removed 7 bases from V and 6 bases from J; junction bases left unmatched: 5. The germline V gene encodes CDR1 PRHDT and CDR2 FYEKMQ (reference sequence). In nucleotides, the CDR3 is TGTGCCAGCACACGACAGGGGTTTAATTCACCCCTCCACTTT. The encoded protein is CASTRQGFNSPLHF. Using reference TRBV13 and TRBJ1-6 for the parts outside the CDR3, the full variable domain is AAGVIQSPRHLIKEKRETATLKCYPIPRHDTVYWYQQGPGQDPQFLISFYEKMQSDKGSIPDRFSAQQFSDYHSELNMSSLELGDSALYFCASTRQGFNSPLHFGNGTRLTVT.

This clone was counted a single time. The chain couples TRBV27 to TRBJ1-1; maybe TRBD1 (5 bases). V lost 6 bases and J 0 bases, leaving 11 bases between the germline ends. Germline values: CDR1 MNHEY, CDR2 SMNVEV (reference sequence). This CDR3 region has 14 residues. CDR3 DNA sequence: TGTGCCAGCAGCGGATCCAGGGTGAACACTGAAGCTTTCTTT. Translating it yields CASSGSRVNTEAFF.

V and J are TRBV11-3 and TRBJ2-3, with 8 positions matching TRBD2. J lost 0 bases, V lost 8 bases, and 4 bases had no gene match. Germline V CDR1 and CDR2: SGHNT, YENEEA. This CDR3 is 14 amino acids long. The CDR3 region is CASGASGSTDTQYF. DNA of the CDR3: TGTGCCAGCGGAGCTAGCGGGAGCACAGATACGCAGTATTTT.

The V and J genes are TRBV30 and TRBJ2-2; TRBD1 agrees at 9 bases. Per germline, CDR1 GTSNPN and CDR2 SVGIG (reference sequence). CDR3 length: 17 amino acids. The V segment lost 3 bases and the J segment 4 bases; nucleotides outside the gene matches: 12. The CDR3 is CAWSQLPGTGSTGELFF. Here the CDR3 DNA reads TGTGCCTGGAGCCAGCTACCCGGGACAGGGAGCACCGGGGAGCTGTTTTTT. The full variable domain, completed using reference TRBV30 and TRBJ2-2, is SQTIHQWPATLVQPVGSPLSLECTVEGTSNPNLYWYRQAAGRGLQLLFYSVGIGQISSEVPQNLSASRPQDRQFILSSKKLLLSDSGFYLCAWSQLPGTGSTGELFFGEGSRLTVL.

The chain carries TRBV30 and TRBJ2-2; TRBD1 agrees at 8 bases. V trimming: 5 bases; J trimming: 7 bases; junction bases outside the gene matches: 3. CDR3 length: 12 residues. Germline CDR1 and CDR2: GTSNPN and SVGIG (reference sequence). The chain's CDR3 is CAWGQGGGELFF. As DNA, the CDR3 is TGTGCCTGGGGACAGGGCGGCGGGGAGCTGTTTTTT. The full variable domain, rest sourced from reference TRBV30 and TRBJ2-2, is SQTIHQWPATLVQPVGSPLSLECTVEGTSNPNLYWYRQAAGRGLQLLFYSVGIGQISSEVPQNLSASRPQDRQFILSSKKLLLSDSGFYLCAWGQGGGELFFGEGSRLTVL.

The gene calls are TRBV2 and TRBJ2-3, with 9 bases identical to TRBD2. With 5 bases clipped from V and 13 bases from J, the junction kept 16 bases outside the gene matches. Per germline, CDR1 SNHLY and CDR2 FYNNEI. CDR3 length equals 15 residues. In nucleotides, the CDR3 is TGTGCCAGCAGTCCGAGCAGCGGGGGGTCAAGGCGTGAGTATTTT. Its translation: CASSPSSGGSRREYF. The whole variable domain, filled in from reference TRBV2 and TRBJ2-3, reads EPEVTQTPSHQVTQMGQEVILRCVPISNHLYFYWYRQILGQKVEFLVSFYNNEISEKSEIFDDQFSVERPDGSNFTLKIRSTKLEDSAMYFCASSPSSGGSRREYFGPGTRLTVL.

This chain connects TRBV3-1 (or the pseudogene TRBV3-2) to TRBJ1-6; 8 positions agree with TRBD1. From germline, CDR1 is LGHDT and CDR2 YNNKEL (reference sequence). The trim removed 4 bases at V and 7 bases at J, leaving 6 bases unmatched. CDR3 length: 15 amino acids. CDR3 DNA: TGTGCCAGCAGCCGGACAGGGCTCTTGAATTCACCCCTCCACTTT. Protein product: CASSRTGLLNSPLHF.

The chain joins TRBV9 to TRBJ2-1; D is undetermined. V lost 1 base and J lost 2, with 13 bases in between. Germline CDR1 is SGDLS and CDR2 is YYNGEE. CDR3 length: 16 amino acids. The CDR3, as DNA: TGTGCCAGCAGCGTAAACTATCTGGTCACCTACAATGAGCAGTTCTTC. Translation: CASSVNYLVTYNEQFF.

V is TRBV6-1 and J is TRBJ2-3; 13 positions agree with TRBD2. The ends lost 2 bases at V and 6 bases at J; junction bases unmatched: 2. This CDR3 has 15 residues. Germline values: CDR1 MNHNS, CDR2 SASEGT. The CDR3 loop reads CASSETSGGADTQYF. The CDR3 nucleotides read TGTGCCAGCAGTGAAACTAGCGGGGGGGCCGATACGCAGTATTTT.

V gene TRBV5-1 combines with J gene TRBJ2-6, with D unresolved. This CDR3 has 13 amino acids. CDR1 and CDR2 from the germline V gene are SGHRS and YFSETQ. Trimming pared 2 bases from V and 0 bases from J, leaving 0 bases between. CDR3 nucleotides: TGCGCCAGCAGCTTCTCTGGGGCCAACGTCCTGACTTTC. Amino acid sequence: CASSFSGANVLTF.

The chain links TRBV12-5 to TRBJ1-2; 7 nucleotides line up with TRBD1. The CDR3 totals 13 residues. CDR1 and CDR2 (germline): LGHNT, FRNRAP. V shed 6 bases and J 3 bases; nucleotides not matched to a gene: 4. CDR3 sequence (DNA): TGTGCTAGTGGCTACGACAGGGACTATGGCTACACCTTC. Protein: CASGYDRDYGYTF.

The rearrangement uses TRBV3-1 (or the pseudogene TRBV3-2) and TRBJ2-1; D remains unclear. V gave up 5 bases and J gave up 5 bases, with 22 bases separating them. From germline, CDR1 is LGHDT and CDR2 YNNKEL (reference sequence). The CDR3 has 17 amino acids. CDR3 nucleotide sequence: TGTGCCAGCAGCTCACGCCGTCCCTTCCATTCCGACAATGAGCAGTTCTTC. Translating gives CASSSRRPFHSDNEQFF.

This clone appeared once. The chain combines TRBV7-9 with TRBJ2-1; 12 bases are a match to TRBD2. V dropped 3 bases and J dropped 7; count of bases not matched to a gene: 7. In germline, CDR1 is SEHNR, CDR2 FQNEAQ (reference sequence). The CDR3 contains 16 residues. The CDR3, as DNA: TGTGCCAGCAGCTTCGGGACTAGCGGGTCTTTTAATGAGCAGTTCTTC. It is translated as CASSFGTSGSFNEQFF.

This sequence joins TRBV28 and TRBJ2-3, with D uncertain. Germline CDR1 reads MDHEN; CDR2 reads SYDVKM. The length of the CDR3 is 15 residues. The V end lost 4 bases, the J end lost 0 bases, and 11 bases lay between the germline ends. The DNA for the CDR3 is TGTGCCAGCAGTTACTTAGCCATAAGCACAGATACGCAGTATTTT. Protein sequence: CASSYLAISTDTQYF.

This chain links TRBV5-1 with TRBJ2-2; weak D call: TRBD2 (7 bases). Germline V CDR1 and CDR2: SGHRS, YFSETQ. This CDR3 spans 14 amino acids. The V end was cut by 1 base, the J end by 4 bases, with 8 bases between. CDR3 nucleotide sequence: TGCGCCAGCAGCTTGCGGGGGGCCACCGGGGAGCTGTTTTTT. This translates into CASSLRGATGELFF.

This chain's CDR3 is CASSPIGGLAGAPDTQYF. In DNA form, the CDR3 reads TGTGCCAGCAGTCCAATAGGGGGACTAGCGGGGGCCCCAGATACGCAGTATTTT. The chain carries TRBV28 and TRBJ2-3; 14 bases line up with TRBD2. J lost 4 bases, V lost 5 bases, and 11 bases had no gene match. Germline CDR1 is MDHEN and CDR2 is SYDVKM. There are 18 residues in the CDR3.

J is TRBJ2-7 and V is TRBV10-3, with 8 positions matching TRBD1. The CDR3 length is 13 residues. The V gene end was trimmed by 10 bases and the J gene end by 4 bases; junction bases not matched to a gene: 9. Germline V CDR1 and CDR2: ENHRY, SYGVKD. The chain's CDR3 is CATTDRGIYEQYF. The CDR3 region has the DNA TGTGCCACCACCGACAGGGGAATATACGAGCAGTACTTC.

The V gene is TRBV30, the J gene TRBJ1-4; 8 nucleotides align to TRBD1. The CDR3 sequence is 13 residues long. The V gene end was trimmed by 0 bases and the J gene end by 7 bases; junction bases not matched to a gene: 1. Germline V CDR1 and CDR2: GTSNPN, SVGIG (reference sequence). The CDR3 reads CAWSVGTGEKLFF. CDR3 bases: TGTGCCTGGAGTGTGGGGACAGGTGAAAAACTGTTTTTT.

This clone occurred once. The genes are TRBV6-5 and TRBJ1-2; D gene uncertain. CDR3 length: 13 residues. The V gene lost 5 bases and the J gene lost 0 bases, with 7 bases spanning the gap. The germline gives CDR1 MNHEY, CDR2 SVGAGI. CDR3 protein: CASSPTANYGYTF. The CDR3 bases are TGTGCCAGCAGTCCGACGGCTAACTATGGCTACACCTTC.

This chain uses TRBV27 with TRBJ2-2; perhaps TRBD1 as D (6 bases). The germline V and J ends were trimmed by 3 bases and 5 bases, with 10 bases remaining between them. Germline assignment: CDR1 MNHEY and CDR2 SMNVEV (reference sequence). This CDR3 region has 14 residues. For the CDR3, the DNA is TGTGCCAGCAGTTTGGGGGCTAGGACCGGGGAGCTGTTTTTT. Amino acid sequence: CASSLGARTGELFF.

J is TRBJ2-3 and V is TRBV5-1; D is undetermined. Trimming stripped 0 bases from V and 3 bases from J, with 11 bases between. Germline V gene lookup returns CDR1 SGHRS and CDR2 YFSETQ. The CDR3 has 15 residues. The DNA of the CDR3 is TGCGCCAGCAGCTTGGACACAGCTCGAACAGATACGCAGTATTTT. This translates into CASSLDTARTDTQYF. Full variable domain (rest looked up from reference TRBV5-1 and TRBJ2-3): KAGVTQTPRYLIKTRGQQVTLSCSPISGHRSVSWYQQTPGQGLQFLFEYFSETQRNKGNFPGRFSGRQFSNSRSEMNVSTLELGDSALYLCASSLDTARTDTQYFGPGTRLTVL.

The chain uses TRBV3-1 (or the pseudogene TRBV3-2) and TRBJ2-5, with 11 bases aligning to TRBD2. The trim removed 4 bases at V and 5 bases at J, leaving 0 bases unmatched. This CDR3 is built from 13 residues. The germline V gene has CDR1 LGHDT and CDR2 YNNKEL (reference sequence). The chain's CDR3 is CASSRTSGETQYF. CDR3 nucleotides: TGTGCCAGCAGCCGGACTAGCGGGGAGACCCAGTACTTC.